This entry lists 25 T cell receptor beta chains sequenced from one sample in a study of blood T cell repertoires in COVID-19 (dated by TCRdb to the early 2020s). The library was made by the immunoSEQ multiplex PCR assay. As stored in TCRdb, this immuneACCESS dataset retains in-frame rearrangements with V and J assigned. A fraction of the clones does not appear; measured against another copy, unresolved V genes explain less than half of the discrepancy, and the remainder lacks a known reason. This sample is represented by 80,000 to 100,000 clones; over 75% of them were singletons. The ten top clones hold about 1.8% of the sample. Material for sequencing was peripheral blood. The receptors here all came from a man in his 60s with acute or convalescent COVID-19.

This chain joins TRBV19 and TRBJ1-1; 9 nucleotides line up with TRBD1. The germline V gene has CDR1 LNHDA and CDR2 SQIVND (reference sequence). Trimming cost V 5 bases and J 5 bases; bases outside gene matches: 6. The CDR3 has 14 residues. The CDR3 loop reads CASSPLGQGTEAFF. CDR3 DNA: TGTGCCAGTAGTCCCCTCGGACAGGGGACTGAAGCTTTCTTT.

The J gene is TRBJ2-7, the V gene TRBV5-6; 9 bases are shared with TRBD1. Germline-derived CDR1 and CDR2 are SGHDT and YYEEEE. V shed 4 bases, J shed 2 bases, and the junction held 13 bases outside the gene matches. The CDR3 consists of 17 residues. Here the CDR3 reads CASSAPPGTGSAYEQYF. CDR3 nucleotide sequence: TGTGCCAGCAGCGCCCCTCCCGGGACAGGGAGCGCCTACGAGCAGTACTTC. Based on the CDR3 plus reference TRBV5-6 and TRBJ2-7, the full variable domain is DAGVTQSPTHLIKTRGQQVTLRCSPKSGHDTVSWYQQALGQGPQFIFQYYEEEERQRGNFPDRFSGHQFPNYSSELNVNALLLGDSALYLCASSAPPGTGSAYEQYFGPGTRLTVT.

This chain joins TRBV2 and TRBJ1-4; D possibly corresponds to TRBD1 (6 bases). The V end lost 4 bases, the J end lost 8 bases, and 14 bases lay between the germline ends. The CDR3 totals 14 residues. The germline CDR1 and CDR2 sequences are SNHLY and FYNNEI. In DNA form, the CDR3 reads TGTGCCAGCAGTGCATGGGGGGGCGAGGAAAAACTGTTTTTT. Translation: CASSAWGGEEKLFF.

The V call is TRBV6-5, the J call TRBJ1-2; 7 bases line up with TRBD1. This CDR3 is built from 15 residues. J was trimmed by 4 bases and V by 2 bases; bases with no gene match: 7. CDR1 is MNHEY and CDR2 is SVGAGI in the germline V gene. CDR3 coding DNA: TGTGCCAGCAGTTACGATCCAGGGGGGCTCTATGGCTACACCTTC. As protein: CASSYDPGGLYGYTF.

The J gene is TRBJ2-1, the V gene TRBV5-1; 12 nucleotides line up with TRBD1. The germline V gene encodes CDR1 SGHRS and CDR2 YFSETQ. The V segment lost 7 bases and the J segment 4 bases; nucleotides outside the gene matches: 18. The CDR3 runs to 19 residues. The CDR3: CASRGTTTGTGGQYNEQFF. DNA of the CDR3: TGCGCCAGCCGCGGCACCACTACCGGGACAGGGGGCCAGTACAATGAGCAGTTCTTC.

The genes are TRBV5-5 and TRBJ1-2, with D perhaps matching TRBD1 (5 bases). The CDR3 spans 18 residues. V shed 4 bases and J shed 4 bases, with 26 bases lying between them. The germline V gene has CDR1 SGHKS and CDR2 YYEKEE (reference sequence). The CDR3 sequence: CASSPILDGRGVSYGYTF. CDR3 nucleotide sequence: TGTGCCAGCAGCCCAATCCTGGATGGGAGGGGAGTATCCTATGGCTACACCTTC.

The V and J genes are TRBV2 and TRBJ2-1; the D gene is possibly TRBD2 (6 bases). Trimming removed 8 bases at V and 2 bases at J, with 13 bases between. From germline, CDR1 is SNHLY and CDR2 FYNNEI. This CDR3 comprises 14 residues. DNA for the CDR3: TGTGCCAGCCGGGAGACCGGGACCTACAATGAGCAGTTCTTC. It encodes CASRETGTYNEQFF.

This chain joins TRBV19 and TRBJ1-1, with TRBD1 as a possible D gene (5 bases). The CDR3 runs to 19 residues. Deletions cut 3 bases from V and 0 bases from J, with 23 bases between. Germline CDR1 LNHDA, CDR2 SQIVND (reference sequence). The CDR3: CASSMTPRQKRWVNTEAFF. DNA for the CDR3: TGTGCCAGTAGTATGACCCCCCGACAGAAGAGATGGGTGAACACTGAAGCTTTCTTT.

J is TRBJ1-4 and V is TRBV19, with D possibly matching TRBD1 (6 bases). Deletions cut 8 bases from V and 6 bases from J, with 13 bases between. This CDR3 is built from 13 residues. CDR1 and CDR2 from the germline V gene are LNHDA and SQIVND (reference sequence). The CDR3: CASGENRDEKLFF. Here the CDR3 DNA reads TGTGCCAGTGGAGAGAACAGGGATGAAAAACTGTTTTTT.

The CDR3 loop reads CASSLYRGNQETQYF. CDR3 nucleotides: TGTGCCAGCAGTTTGTACAGGGGCAACCAAGAGACCCAGTACTTC. The rearrangement links TRBV27 to TRBJ2-5; the match to TRBD1 covers 7 bases. Trimming cost V 3 bases and J 0 bases; bases outside gene matches: 4. The CDR3 runs to 15 residues. Germline CDR1 MNHEY, CDR2 SMNVEV (reference sequence).

The chain couples TRBV3-1 (or the pseudogene TRBV3-2) to TRBJ2-7; 9 bases fit TRBD1. The CDR3 extends over 16 amino acids. Per germline, CDR1 LGHDT and CDR2 YNNKEL (reference sequence). V lost 4 bases and J lost 7; bases outside the gene matches: 14. In DNA, the CDR3 is TGTGCCAGCAGCCGCCGACGGACAGGGGAGGCGGGAGAGCAGTACTTC. It is translated as CASSRRRTGEAGEQYF.

The V call is TRBV30, the J call TRBJ1-4, with 8 bases matching TRBD1. The germline CDR1 and CDR2 sequences are GTSNPN and SVGIG (reference sequence). The V and J ends lost 3 bases and 7 bases, in that order; junction bases with no gene match: 4. The length of the CDR3 is 13 residues. This CDR3 is CAWRDRETEKLFF. The CDR3 DNA is TGTGCCTGGAGGGACAGGGAGACTGAAAAACTGTTTTTT.

This chain joins TRBV6-6 and TRBJ2-7; 7 bases match TRBD1. Per the germline V gene, CDR1 is MNHNY and CDR2 is SVGAGI (reference sequence). The CDR3 is 16 residues long. V gave up 0 bases and J gave up 3 bases; unmatched junction bases: 8. The CDR3 spells CASSYSSTGVGYEQYF. The CDR3 coding sequence is TGTGCCAGCAGTTACTCGAGTACAGGGGTGGGCTACGAGCAGTACTTC.

J is TRBJ2-6 and V is TRBV19; 12 positions agree with TRBD1. Germline lookup yields CDR1 LNHDA and CDR2 SQIVND (reference sequence). V lost 4 bases and J lost 0; bases outside the gene matches: 13. The CDR3 runs 21 residues. CDR3 residues: CASSNRGQGAIQSSGANVLTF. The CDR3 DNA sequence: TGTGCCAGTAGTAATCGGGGACAGGGGGCGATCCAAAGCTCTGGGGCCAACGTCCTGACTTTC. Looking up the rest from reference TRBV19 and TRBJ2-6 gives the full variable domain: DGGITQSPKYLFRKEGQNVTLSCEQNLNHDAMYWYRQDPGQGLRLIYYSQIVNDFQKGDIAEGYSVSREKKESFPLTVTSAQKNPTAFYLCASSNRGQGAIQSSGANVLTFGAGSRLTVL.

The rearrangement joins TRBV30 to TRBJ1-5, with TRBD1 identical over 8 bases. V dropped 2 bases and J dropped 5; count of bases not matched to a gene: 11. The CDR3 covers 16 residues. Germline CDR1 reads GTSNPN; CDR2 reads SVGIG (reference sequence). This CDR3 is CAWSPTGQGAYQPQHF. The CDR3 DNA sequence: TGTGCCTGGAGTCCCACGGGGCAGGGGGCGTATCAGCCCCAGCATTTT.

Points on this clone: The identical CDR3 is also encoded by other nucleotide sequences in the sample. The chain recombines TRBV30 with TRBJ1-2; a weak D match, TRBD1 (6 bases). The germline V gene encodes CDR1 GTSNPN and CDR2 SVGIG (reference sequence). The CDR3 covers 11 residues. V was pared by 0 bases and J by 8 bases, with 7 bases between. CDR3 sequence reads: CAWSVGGGYTF. CDR3 nucleotides: TGTGCCTGGAGTGTTGGGGGCGGCTACACCTTC.

The J gene is TRBJ1-1, the V gene TRBV30, with D tentatively TRBD1 (6 bases). Germline V gene data show CDR1 as GTSNPN and CDR2 as SVGIG (reference sequence). The V end lost 3 bases, the J end lost 4 bases, and 12 bases lay between the germline ends. The CDR3 runs 13 residues. Here the CDR3 reads CAWSVTGITEAFF. CDR3 coding DNA: TGTGCCTGGAGCGTAACAGGGATCACTGAAGCTTTCTTT.

With respect to this clone: Other nucleotide sequences in the sample specify the same CDR3. This sequence joins TRBV19 and TRBJ1-5, with D unclear. V was pared by 3 bases and J by 1 base, with 7 bases between. This CDR3 region has 14 residues. Germline V gene data show CDR1 as LNHDA and CDR2 as SQIVND (reference sequence). The CDR3: CASSMAPSNQPQHF. The CDR3 coding sequence is TGTGCCAGTAGTATGGCACCGAGCAATCAGCCCCAGCATTTT.

V is TRBV19 and J is TRBJ1-4, with D unclear. The CDR3 contains 14 residues. V lost 4 bases and J lost 11, with 17 bases in between. Per germline, CDR1 LNHDA and CDR2 SQIVND (reference sequence). DNA for the CDR3: TGTGCCAGTAGTAATACCTTCCAGCGTCGGAAACTGTTTTTT. Its protein is CASSNTFQRRKLFF.

The chain couples TRBV27 to TRBJ1-3; no clear D. CDR1 and CDR2 (germline): MNHEY, SMNVEV (reference sequence). The V and J ends lost 7 bases and 0 bases respectively, with 13 bases between them. This CDR3 has 15 residues. The CDR3 sequence is CASKVGVHSGNTIYF. For the CDR3, the DNA is TGTGCCAGCAAGGTCGGGGTCCACTCTGGAAACACCATATATTTT.

The genes are TRBV19 and TRBJ1-6; 8 bases match TRBD1. The trim removed 5 bases at V and 9 bases at J, leaving 9 bases unmatched. This CDR3 spans 15 amino acids. Germline CDR1 is LNHDA and CDR2 is SQIVND (reference sequence). The CDR3 is CASSPRTGIPSPLHF. For the CDR3, the DNA is TGTGCCAGTAGTCCCAGGACAGGGATACCTTCACCCCTCCACTTT.

The genes are TRBV19 and TRBJ1-4; 7 bases line up with TRBD1. With V trimmed by 7 bases and J by 8 bases, 7 bases remained unmatched. The CDR3 totals 13 residues. Germline-derived CDR1 and CDR2 are LNHDA and SQIVND (reference sequence). The CDR3 bases are TGTGCCAGTAAGGGGGCGGGTCGGGAAAAACTGTTTTTT. It is translated as CASKGAGREKLFF.

The sample holds a few counts of this clone. The CDR3 DNA sequence: TGTGCCAGCAGTTACACAGGGACCTATGGCTACACCTTC. Translating it yields CASSYTGTYGYTF. The chain links TRBV6-5 to TRBJ1-2; weak D call: TRBD1 (6 bases). Trimming stripped 2 bases from V and 4 bases from J, with 8 bases between. Germline V gene sequence: CDR1 MNHEY, CDR2 SVGAGI. The CDR3 extends over 13 amino acids.

The genes are TRBV7-9 and TRBJ2-1, with a weak D call TRBD2 (5 bases). The CDR3 totals 15 residues. V was cut by 3 bases and J by 2 bases, with 11 bases left in between. Germline V gives CDR1 SEHNR, CDR2 FQNEAQ (reference sequence). The CDR3 sequence is CASSFGDLAYNEQFF. CDR3 sequence (DNA): TGTGCCAGCAGCTTCGGGGATCTCGCCTACAATGAGCAGTTCTTC. Full variable domain (missing parts from reference TRBV7-9 and TRBJ2-1): DTGVSQNPRHKITKRGQNVTFRCDPISEHNRLYWYRQTLGQGPEFLTYFQNEAQLEKSRLLSDRFSAERPKGSFSTLEIQRTEQGDSAMYLCASSFGDLAYNEQFFGPGTRLTVL.

The chain employs TRBV7-8 and TRBJ1-5, with D perhaps matching TRBD1 (6 bases). Trimming took off 5 bases at V and 0 bases at J, with 23 bases between the two ends. Germline CDR1 and CDR2: SGHVS and FQNEAQ. CDR3 length: 19 amino acids. This CDR3 reads CASSQWLWTGTNSNQPQHF. In DNA form, the CDR3 reads TGTGCCAGCAGCCAATGGTTATGGACCGGGACAAATAGCAATCAGCCCCAGCATTTT. Full variable domain (remainder filled in from reference TRBV7-8 and TRBJ1-5): GAGVSQSPRYKVAKRGQDVALRCDPISGHVSLFWYQQALGQGPEFLTYFQNEAQLDKSGLPSDRFFAERPEGSVSTLKIQRTQQEDSAVYLCASSQWLWTGTNSNQPQHFGDGTRLSIL.